These T cell receptor beta chains were read from a single sample in a study of T cell repertoires in cytomegalovirus infection. Antigen specificity for these receptors is unknown. TCRdb passed the reads through MiXCR, listing each CDR3 protein once. The sample yields approximately 1,000,000 distinct CDR3 sequences, 30% to 40% seen once. The sample consisted of cultured CD8+ T cells from PBMCs, taken from culture after CMV antigen stimulation. Receptor source: a human donor in good health (CMV status not recorded). Some clones in this sample may be carry-over from other donors' samples. Each CDR3 is given with its conserved first and last residue. The order of the fields is J gene, clone size, D gene, V gene, CDR3 protein, CDR3 DNA. A D gene is named only where the DNA matches it firmly. Clone size appears in some rows only: once, few, many, or a class for an expanded clone.

TRBJ1-2	.	TRBD1	TRBV20-1	CSAREDREAYGYTF	TGCAGTGCTAGAGAGGACAGGGAGGCTTATGGCTACACCTTC
TRBJ2-1	few	.	TRBV2	CASNPGRNYNEQFF	TGTGCCAGCAACCCGGGACGTAACTACAATGAGCAGTTCTTC
TRBJ1-1	.	.	TRBV2	CASSEEVFGTEAFF	TGTGCCAGCAGTGAGGAGGTATTTGGCACTGAAGCTTTCTTT
TRBJ1-1	many	.	TRBV7-6	CASSSPGGVGAFF	TGTGCCAGCAGCTCCCCCGGGGGGGTTGGAGCTTTCTTT
TRBJ1-5	many	.	TRBV27	CASSLVRNQPQHF	TGTGCCAGCAGTTTGGTCAGAAATCAGCCCCAGCATTTT
TRBJ1-1	.	.	TRBV7-9	CASSLVRRVNTEAFF	TGTGCCAGCAGCTTAGTGAGACGAGTGAACACTGAAGCTTTCTTT
TRBJ1-1	.	.	TRBV14	CASSQNGGPKAFF	TGTGCCAGCAGCCAAAACGGGGGCCCAAAGGCTTTCTTT
TRBJ1-1	.	.	TRBV4-2	CASSQTQNTEAFF	TGTGCCAGCAGCCAGACACAGAACACTGAAGCTTTCTTT
TRBJ2-7	many	.	TRBV7-6	CASSFDPRRVYEQYF	TGTGCCAGCAGCTTCGACCCCCGGAGGGTCTACGAGCAGTACTTC
TRBJ2-7	few	.	TRBV6-5	CASSSNPGMITYEQYF	TGTGCCAGCAGCTCCAACCCAGGGATGATAACCTACGAGCAGTACTTC
TRBJ2-2	many	.	TRBV7-2	CASSLGHPGELFF	TGTGCCAGCAGCCTGGGACACCCCGGGGAGCTGTTTTTT
TRBJ1-5	few	.	TRBV12-3/TRBV12-4	CASSPGRFNQPQHF	TGTGCCAGCAGTCCCGGACGGTTCAATCAGCCCCAGCATTTT
TRBJ2-2	few	.	TRBV12-3/TRBV12-4	CASSYTGLPNTGELFF	TGTGCCAGCAGTTACACCGGGCTACCGAACACCGGGGAGCTGTTTTTT
TRBJ2-1	.	TRBD2	TRBV7-9	CASSPSGRGSYNEQFF	TGTGCCAGCAGCCCCTCAGGGAGGGGCTCCTACAATGAGCAGTTCTTC
TRBJ2-5	many	.	TRBV7-9	CASSPFGEETQYF	TGTGCCAGCAGCCCTTTTGGGGAAGAGACCCAGTACTTC
TRBJ2-1	.	TRBD2	TRBV6-5	CASSYREGGDNEQFF	TGTGCCAGCAGTTACCGTGAGGGAGGGGACAATGAGCAGTTCTTC
TRBJ2-7	few	.	TRBV10-3	CAISGVDPRSSYEQYF	TGTGCCATCAGTGGAGTGGACCCCAGGAGCTCCTACGAGCAGTACTTC
TRBJ2-7	few	.	TRBV7-9	CASSPVAGNEQYF	TGTGCCAGCAGCCCCGTGGCGGGAAACGAGCAGTACTTC
TRBJ1-2	few	TRBD1	TRBV6-1	CASSPDFRTGFYGYTF	TGTGCCAGCAGCCCCGACTTTCGGACAGGGTTCTATGGCTACACCTTC
TRBJ2-3	.	TRBD1	TRBV14	CASSQNLGQGLADTQYF	TGTGCCAGCAGCCAAAACCTGGGACAGGGGCTTGCAGATACGCAGTATTTT
TRBJ2-3	.	TRBD2	TRBV9	CASSVTSGGRDTQYF	TGTGCCAGCAGCGTTACTAGCGGGGGGAGAGATACGCAGTATTTT
TRBJ2-1	.	TRBD2	TRBV6-5	CASSYAGVGEQFF	TGTGCCAGCAGTTACGCGGGGGTGGGTGAGCAGTTCTTC
TRBJ2-1	many	TRBD2	TRBV6-2/TRBV6-3	CASSPSGGYNEQFF	TGTGCCAGCAGCCCATCGGGGGGCTACAATGAGCAGTTCTTC
TRBJ1-2	.	.	TRBV29-1	CSVEEKGVNYGYTF	TGCAGCGTTGAAGAAAAGGGCGTGAACTATGGCTACACCTTC
TRBJ2-1	few	TRBD2	TRBV28	CASSPRLAGGIDPYNEQFF	TGTGCCAGCAGTCCCCGACTAGCGGGGGGCATCGACCCCTACAATGAGCAGTTCTTC
TRBJ1-6	.	.	TRBV7-2	CASSFQGLDSPLHF	TGTGCCAGCAGCTTCCAGGGGCTCGATTCACCCCTCCACTTT
TRBJ1-6	few	.	TRBV10-3	CAISDHPRGSTALHF	TGTGCCATCAGTGACCATCCGCGGGGGAGTACGGCCCTCCACTTT
TRBJ2-3	.	TRBD1	TRBV27	CASSFGDRGTDTQYF	TGTGCCAGCAGTTTCGGGGACAGGGGCACAGATACGCAGTATTTT
TRBJ1-2	.	.	TRBV12-3/TRBV12-4	CASTPGPTLDYGYTF	TGTGCCAGCACCCCCGGTCCTACCCTCGACTATGGCTACACCTTC
TRBJ2-1	.	.	TRBV4-3	CASSPRRADTYNEQFF	TGCGCCAGCAGCCCCCGGCGGGCGGATACCTACAATGAGCAGTTCTTC
TRBJ2-3	few	.	TRBV4-2	CASSQGTSRGDTQYF	TGTGCCAGCAGCCAAGGCACTAGCCGGGGGGATACGCAGTATTTT
TRBJ2-3	many	TRBD2	TRBV4-1	CASSLAKSGVSTDTQYF	TGCGCCAGCAGCCTAGCTAAGAGCGGGGTTAGCACAGATACGCAGTATTTT
TRBJ2-1	few	.	TRBV6-5	CASSYAVKSYNEQFF	TGTGCCAGCAGTTACGCAGTTAAAAGCTACAATGAGCAGTTCTTC
TRBJ2-3	few	TRBD2	TRBV24-1	CATTGLAGVQDTQYF	TGTGCCACCACCGGACTAGCGGGGGTCCAGGATACGCAGTATTTT
TRBJ2-3	medium-sized	TRBD1	TRBV7-2	CASSSDRGLDTQYF	TGTGCCAGCAGCTCAGACAGGGGGTTGGATACGCAGTATTTT
TRBJ2-5	few	TRBD1	TRBV7-8	CASRKSGGKTQYF	TGTGCCAGCAGGAAATCAGGGGGAAAGACCCAGTACTTC
TRBJ1-3	.	TRBD1	TRBV9	CASSDEGASSGNTIYF	TGTGCCAGCAGCGATGAGGGGGCGTCCTCTGGAAACACCATATATTTT
TRBJ1-4	few	.	TRBV7-9	CASSFPRTTNEKLFF	TGTGCCAGCAGCTTCCCGAGGACAACCAATGAAAAACTGTTTTTT
TRBJ1-2	.	TRBD1	TRBV10-3	CAISDYNPGQRSNYGYTF	TGTGCCATCAGTGATTACAATCCGGGACAGAGATCTAACTATGGCTACACCTTC
TRBJ2-3	.	TRBD1	TRBV5-8	CASSTGQAATDTQYF	TGTGCCAGCAGCACGGGACAGGCGGCCACAGATACGCAGTATTTT
TRBJ1-6	.	.	TRBV4-2	CASGNNRDSPLHF	TGTGCCAGCGGGAACAACAGGGATTCACCCCTCCACTTT
TRBJ1-3	.	.	TRBV7-6	CASSLEQSGNTIYF	TGTGCCAGCAGCTTGGAACAGTCTGGAAACACCATATATTTT
TRBJ2-2	.	.	TRBV7-9	CASSPEPANTGELFF	TGTGCCAGCAGCCCCGAACCCGCTAACACCGGGGAGCTGTTTTTT
TRBJ1-2	once	.	TRBV19	CASSINSYGYTF	TGTGCCAGTAGTATAAATAGCTATGGCTACACCTTC
TRBJ2-5	.	TRBD1	TRBV6-1	CASRYKTGGTQETQYF	TGTGCCAGCAGATACAAAACAGGGGGGACCCAAGAGACCCAGTACTTC
TRBJ2-7	once	.	TRBV12-5	CASGLGRTQDEQYF	TGTGCTAGTGGTTTGGGCCGCACCCAGGACGAGCAGTACTTC
TRBJ2-3	.	TRBD2	TRBV15	CATSVAGDTDTQYF	TGTGCCACCAGTGTAGCGGGGGACACAGATACGCAGTATTTT
TRBJ2-5	.	TRBD2	TRBV19	CASSIYDGGRRETQYF	TGTGCCAGTAGTATCTATGACGGGGGGAGAAGGGAGACCCAGTACTTC
TRBJ1-2	.	TRBD1	TRBV19	CATYGQGVTVRYGYTF	TGTGCCACATATGGACAGGGAGTTACGGTTCGGTATGGCTACACCTTC
TRBJ1-2	few	TRBD1	TRBV6-6	CASADRVSGYGYTF	TGTGCCAGCGCTGACAGGGTGTCGGGCTATGGCTACACCTTC
TRBJ2-1	.	.	TRBV5-4	CASSLKRERPYNEQFF	TGTGCCAGCAGCTTGAAGAGGGAAAGGCCCTACAATGAGCAGTTCTTC
TRBJ2-3	few	TRBD2	TRBV7-3	CASSLGPSGGAKDTQYF	TGTGCCAGCAGCTTAGGGCCTAGCGGGGGGGCTAAAGATACGCAGTATTTT
TRBJ2-3	many	TRBD2	TRBV7-2	CASSLRTSGGPYSNTDTQYF	TGTGCCAGCAGCCTCAGGACTAGCGGGGGGCCTTATTCTAACACAGATACGCAGTATTTT
TRBJ2-1	few	.	TRBV10-3	CAISEGGGKHNEQFF	TGTGCCATCAGTGAAGGGGGGGGTAAGCACAATGAGCAGTTCTTC
TRBJ1-2	.	.	TRBV7-2	CASSSRPYGYGYTF	TGTGCCAGCAGCTCCCGTCCTTATGGCTATGGCTACACCTTC
TRBJ2-7	many	TRBD2	TRBV4-1	CASSQDVSGGYEQYF	TGCGCCAGCAGCCAGGACGTTAGCGGGGGATACGAGCAGTACTTC
TRBJ2-2	many	.	TRBV12-3/TRBV12-4	CASTPEGYTGELFF	TGTGCCAGCACCCCGGAGGGGTACACCGGGGAGCTGTTTTTT